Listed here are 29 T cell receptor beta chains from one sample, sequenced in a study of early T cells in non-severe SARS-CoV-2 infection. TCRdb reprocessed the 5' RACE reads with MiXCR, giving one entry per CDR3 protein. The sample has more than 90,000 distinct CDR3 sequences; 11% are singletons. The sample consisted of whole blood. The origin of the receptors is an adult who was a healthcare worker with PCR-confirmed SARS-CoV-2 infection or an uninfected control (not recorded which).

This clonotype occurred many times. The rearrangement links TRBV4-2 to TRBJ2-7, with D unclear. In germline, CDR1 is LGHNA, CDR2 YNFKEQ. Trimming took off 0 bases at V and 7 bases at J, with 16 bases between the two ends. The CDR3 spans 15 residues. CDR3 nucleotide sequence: TGTGCCAGCAGCCAAGAAAGTGGGCGATCAGGAGAGCAGTACTTC. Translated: CASSQESGRSGEQYF.

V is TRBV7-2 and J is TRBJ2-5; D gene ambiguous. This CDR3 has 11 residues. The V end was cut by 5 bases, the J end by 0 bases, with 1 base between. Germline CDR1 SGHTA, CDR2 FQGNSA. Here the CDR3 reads CASSNQETQYF. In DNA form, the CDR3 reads TGTGCCAGCAGCAACCAAGAGACCCAGTACTTC.

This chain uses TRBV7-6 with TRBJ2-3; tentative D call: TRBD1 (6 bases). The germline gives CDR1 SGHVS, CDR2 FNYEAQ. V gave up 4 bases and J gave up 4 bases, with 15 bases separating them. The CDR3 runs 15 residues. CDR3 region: CASSSGTRVPDTQYF. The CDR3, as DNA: TGTGCCAGCAGCTCCGGGACAAGGGTGCCAGATACGCAGTATTTT.

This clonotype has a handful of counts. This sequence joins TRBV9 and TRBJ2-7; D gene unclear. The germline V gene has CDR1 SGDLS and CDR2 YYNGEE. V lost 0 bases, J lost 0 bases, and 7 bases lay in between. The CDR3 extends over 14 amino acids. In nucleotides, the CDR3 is TGTGCCAGCAGCGTAGACGGCAGCTCCTACGAGCAGTACTTC. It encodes CASSVDGSSYEQYF.

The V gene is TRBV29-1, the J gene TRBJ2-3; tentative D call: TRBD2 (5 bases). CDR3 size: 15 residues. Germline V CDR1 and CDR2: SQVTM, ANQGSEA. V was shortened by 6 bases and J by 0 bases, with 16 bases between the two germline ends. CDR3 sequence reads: CSVTYREFSTDTQYF. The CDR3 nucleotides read TGCAGCGTGACCTATCGGGAATTTAGCACAGATACGCAGTATTTT.

This CDR3 is CASSPLGQPRYGYTF. The CDR3 DNA sequence: TGTGCCAGCTCACCACTAGGCCAGCCGCGTTATGGCTACACCTTC. The chain links TRBV18 to TRBJ1-2; D ambiguous. The CDR3 spans 15 residues. Germline CDR1 is KGHSH and CDR2 is LQKENI. With 1 base removed from V and 5 bases from J, the gap between germline ends came to 14 bases.

CDR3 nucleotides: TGCGCCAGCATTCCAACCCCGGGGTCCAGCTACGAGCAGTACTTC. The encoded protein is CASIPTPGSSYEQYF. The gene calls are TRBV10-1 and TRBJ2-7; D is possibly TRBD2 (5 bases). The CDR3 runs to 15 residues. V was clipped by 7 bases and J by 3 bases, with 19 bases between them. The germline V gene encodes CDR1 WNHNN and CDR2 SYGVQD (reference sequence).

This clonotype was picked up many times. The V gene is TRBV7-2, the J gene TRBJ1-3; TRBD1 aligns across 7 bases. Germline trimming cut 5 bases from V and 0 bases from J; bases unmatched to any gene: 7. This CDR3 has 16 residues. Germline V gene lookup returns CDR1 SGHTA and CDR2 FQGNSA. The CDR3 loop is CASSEQTGLSGNTIYF. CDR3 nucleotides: TGTGCCAGCAGCGAGCAGACAGGGCTCTCTGGAAACACCATATATTTT.

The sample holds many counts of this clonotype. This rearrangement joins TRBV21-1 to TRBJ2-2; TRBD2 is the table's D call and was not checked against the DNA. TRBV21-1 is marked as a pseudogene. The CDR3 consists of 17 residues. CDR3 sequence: CASSKELIRRVVGELFF. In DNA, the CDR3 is TGTGCCAGCAGCAAAGAACTGATTAGGAGGGTTGTCGGGGAGCTGTTTTTT.

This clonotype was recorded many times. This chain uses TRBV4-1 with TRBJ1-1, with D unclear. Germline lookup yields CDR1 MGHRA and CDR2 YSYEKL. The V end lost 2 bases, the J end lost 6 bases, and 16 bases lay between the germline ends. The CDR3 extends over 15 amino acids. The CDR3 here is CASSQPRREYAEAFF. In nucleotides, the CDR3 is TGCGCCAGCAGCCAACCCAGGCGGGAGTACGCTGAAGCTTTCTTT.

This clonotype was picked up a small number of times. The CDR3 protein is CASSPADFMNTEAFF. CDR3 DNA sequence: TGTGCCAGCAGCCCTGCAGACTTTATGAACACTGAAGCTTTCTTT. This chain links TRBV11-1 with TRBJ1-1; D call uncertain. Germline CDR1 reads SGHAT; CDR2 reads FQDESV (reference sequence). Trimming shortened V by 5 bases and J by 0 bases, and 13 bases separated the two germline ends. The CDR3 spans 15 residues. Based on the CDR3 plus reference TRBV11-1 and TRBJ1-1, the full variable domain is EAEVAQSPRYKITEKSQAVAFWCDPISGHATLYWYRQILGQGPELLVQFQDESVVDDSQLPKDRFSAERLKGVDSTLKIQPAELGDSAMYLCASSPADFMNTEAFFGQGTRLTVV.

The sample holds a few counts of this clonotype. CDR3 in DNA: TGCAGCGTCGATCCGACAGACAATGAGCAGTTCTTC. As protein: CSVDPTDNEQFF. This chain connects TRBV29-1 to TRBJ2-1; D is possibly TRBD1 (5 bases). V was clipped by 6 bases and J by 5 bases, with 11 bases between them. The V gene's germline CDR1 is SQVTM and CDR2 ANQGSEA. The CDR3 runs 12 residues.

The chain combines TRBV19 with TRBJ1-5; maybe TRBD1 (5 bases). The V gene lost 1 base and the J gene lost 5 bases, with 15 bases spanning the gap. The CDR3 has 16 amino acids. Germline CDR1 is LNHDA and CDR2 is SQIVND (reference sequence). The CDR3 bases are TGTGCCAGTAGTATAGTGGCCAGGGCGACTTATCAGCCCCAGCATTTT. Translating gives CASSIVARATYQPQHF.

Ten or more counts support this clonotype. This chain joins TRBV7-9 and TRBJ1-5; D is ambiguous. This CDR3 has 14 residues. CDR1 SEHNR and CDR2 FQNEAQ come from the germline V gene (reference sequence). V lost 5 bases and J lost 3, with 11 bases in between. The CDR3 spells CASSPLSANQPQHF. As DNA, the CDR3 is TGTGCCAGCAGCCCATTAAGCGCCAATCAGCCCCAGCATTTT.

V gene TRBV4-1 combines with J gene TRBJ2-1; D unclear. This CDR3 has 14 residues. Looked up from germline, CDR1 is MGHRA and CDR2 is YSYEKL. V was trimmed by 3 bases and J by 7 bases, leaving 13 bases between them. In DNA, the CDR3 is TGCGCCAGCAGCCAGCGACTTAGTGCAAATGAGCAGTTCTTC. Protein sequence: CASSQRLSANEQFF.

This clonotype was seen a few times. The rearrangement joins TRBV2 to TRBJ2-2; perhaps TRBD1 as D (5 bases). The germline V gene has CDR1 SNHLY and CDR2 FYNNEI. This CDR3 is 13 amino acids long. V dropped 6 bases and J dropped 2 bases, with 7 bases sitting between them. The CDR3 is CASSRENTGELFF. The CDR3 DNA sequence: TGTGCCAGCAGCAGGGAAAACACCGGGGAGCTGTTTTTT.

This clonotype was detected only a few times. As DNA, the CDR3 is TGTGCCAGCAGTTTCATCCCAGGGGGGACCGCTACGCAGTATTTT. Translating it yields CASSFIPGGTATQYF. The chain employs TRBV28 and TRBJ2-3; possible D gene TRBD1, 7 bases. The CDR3 runs 15 residues. Germline values: CDR1 MDHEN, CDR2 SYDVKM. Trimming cost V 3 bases and J 8 bases, with 18 bases left between them.

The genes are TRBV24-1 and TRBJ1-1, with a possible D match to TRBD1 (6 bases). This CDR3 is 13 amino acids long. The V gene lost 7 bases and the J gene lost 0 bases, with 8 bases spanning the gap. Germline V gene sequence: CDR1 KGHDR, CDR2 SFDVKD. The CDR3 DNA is TGTGCCACCAGAGACAGGTTGAACACTGAAGCTTTCTTT. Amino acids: CATRDRLNTEAFF.

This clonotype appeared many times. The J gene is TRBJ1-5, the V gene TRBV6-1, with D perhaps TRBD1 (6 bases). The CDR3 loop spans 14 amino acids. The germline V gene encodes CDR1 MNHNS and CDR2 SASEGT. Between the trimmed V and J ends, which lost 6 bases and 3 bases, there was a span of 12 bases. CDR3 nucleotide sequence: TGTGCCAGCAGGGTTACAGGGTTCAATCAGCCCCAGCATTTT. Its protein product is CASRVTGFNQPQHF.

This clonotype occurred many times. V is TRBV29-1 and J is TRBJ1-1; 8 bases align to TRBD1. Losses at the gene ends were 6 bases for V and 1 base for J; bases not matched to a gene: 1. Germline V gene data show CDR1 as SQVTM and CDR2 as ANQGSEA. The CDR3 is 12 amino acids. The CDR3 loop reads CSVDRGNTEAFF. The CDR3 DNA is TGCAGCGTCGACAGGGGGAACACTGAAGCTTTCTTT.

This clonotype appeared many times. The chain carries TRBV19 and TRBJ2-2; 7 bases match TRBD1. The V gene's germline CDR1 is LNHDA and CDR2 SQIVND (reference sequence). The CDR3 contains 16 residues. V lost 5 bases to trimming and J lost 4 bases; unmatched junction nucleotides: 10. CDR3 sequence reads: CASSPPHRGSTGELFF. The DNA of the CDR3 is TGTGCCAGTAGTCCTCCACACAGGGGCAGCACCGGGGAGCTGTTTTTT.

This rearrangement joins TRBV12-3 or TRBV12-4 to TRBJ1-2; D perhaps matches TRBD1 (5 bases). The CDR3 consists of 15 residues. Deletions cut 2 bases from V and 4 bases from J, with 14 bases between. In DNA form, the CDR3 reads TGTGCCAGCAGTTTAAAGGGACGCGGAAGCTATGGCTACACCTTC. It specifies CASSLKGRGSYGYTF.

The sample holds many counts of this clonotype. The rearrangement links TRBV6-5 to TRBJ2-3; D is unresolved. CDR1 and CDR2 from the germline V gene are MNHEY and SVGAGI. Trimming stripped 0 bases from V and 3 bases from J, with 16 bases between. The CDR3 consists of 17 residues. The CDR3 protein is CASSYSIRPLRTDTQYF. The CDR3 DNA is TGTGCCAGCAGTTACTCGATAAGGCCTCTTCGGACAGATACGCAGTATTTT.

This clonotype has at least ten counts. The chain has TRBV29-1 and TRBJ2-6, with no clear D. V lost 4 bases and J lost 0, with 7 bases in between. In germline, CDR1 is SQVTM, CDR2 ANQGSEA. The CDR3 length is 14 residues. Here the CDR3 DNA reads TGCAGCGTTGTAGGCCGCTCTGGGGCCAACGTCCTGACTTTC. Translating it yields CSVVGRSGANVLTF.

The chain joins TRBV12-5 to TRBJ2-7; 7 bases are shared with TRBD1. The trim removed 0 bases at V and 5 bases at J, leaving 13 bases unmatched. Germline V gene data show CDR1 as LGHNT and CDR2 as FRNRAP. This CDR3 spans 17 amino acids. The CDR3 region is CASGLVKTGQYLDEQYF. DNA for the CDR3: TGTGCTAGTGGTTTGGTAAAGACAGGGCAATATCTTGACGAGCAGTACTTC.

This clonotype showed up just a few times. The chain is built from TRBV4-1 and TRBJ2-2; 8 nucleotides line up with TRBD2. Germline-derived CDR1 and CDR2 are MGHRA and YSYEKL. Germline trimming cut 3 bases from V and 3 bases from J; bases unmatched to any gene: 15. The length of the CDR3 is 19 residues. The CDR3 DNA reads TGCGCCAGCAGCCAGCCCCCCCATGGGGCGGGAGGATACACCGGGGAGCTGTTTTTT. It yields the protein CASSQPPHGAGGYTGELFF.

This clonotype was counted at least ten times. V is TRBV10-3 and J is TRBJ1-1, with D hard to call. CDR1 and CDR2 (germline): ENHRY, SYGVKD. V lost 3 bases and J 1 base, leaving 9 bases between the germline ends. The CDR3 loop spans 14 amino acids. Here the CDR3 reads CAISERQTNTEAFF. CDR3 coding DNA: TGTGCCATCAGTGAAAGACAAACGAACACTGAAGCTTTCTTT.

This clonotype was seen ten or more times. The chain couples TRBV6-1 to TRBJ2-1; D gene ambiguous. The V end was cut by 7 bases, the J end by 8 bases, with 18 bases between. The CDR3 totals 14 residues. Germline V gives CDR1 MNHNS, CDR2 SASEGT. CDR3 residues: CASTLSLRVHEQFF. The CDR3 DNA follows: TGTGCCAGCACCCTCTCGTTAAGGGTACATGAGCAGTTCTTC.

The chain's CDR3 is CSVILNTEAFF. The CDR3 nucleotides read TGCAGCGTGATCCTGAACACTGAAGCTTTCTTT. V and J are TRBV29-1 and TRBJ1-1; D unclear. The CDR3 is 11 amino acids. Trimming stripped 6 bases from V and 0 bases from J, with 5 bases between. CDR1 and CDR2 from the germline V gene are SQVTM and ANQGSEA.